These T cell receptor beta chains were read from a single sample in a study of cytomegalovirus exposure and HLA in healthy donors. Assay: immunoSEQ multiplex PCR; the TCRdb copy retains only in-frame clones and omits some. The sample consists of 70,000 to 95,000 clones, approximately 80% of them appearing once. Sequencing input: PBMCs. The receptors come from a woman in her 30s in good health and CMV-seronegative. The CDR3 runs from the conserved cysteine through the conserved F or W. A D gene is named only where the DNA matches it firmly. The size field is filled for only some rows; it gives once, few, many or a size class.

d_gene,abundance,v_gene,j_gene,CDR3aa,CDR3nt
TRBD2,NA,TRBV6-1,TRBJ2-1,CASSGTSDQVDEQFF,TGTGCCAGTTCCGGGACTAGCGATCAGGTGGATGAGCAGTTCTTC
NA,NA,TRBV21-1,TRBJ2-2,CASSQGTGVRANTGELFF,TGTGCCAGCAGCCAGGGGACAGGGGTCCGCGCGAACACCGGGGAGCTGTTTTTT
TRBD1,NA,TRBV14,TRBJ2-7,CASSPRQGFPYEQYF,TGTGCCAGCAGCCCTCGACAGGGGTTTCCCTACGAGCAGTACTTC
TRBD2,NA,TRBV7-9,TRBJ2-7,CASSSELAEEAYEQYF,TGTGCCAGCAGCTCCGAACTAGCGGAAGAAGCCTACGAGCAGTACTTC
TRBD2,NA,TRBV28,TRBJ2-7,CASSLYLAGAQSYEQYF,TGTGCCAGCAGTTTATACCTAGCGGGTGCACAATCCTACGAGCAGTACTTC
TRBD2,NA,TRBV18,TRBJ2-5,CASSPLSGSNQETQYF,TGTGCCAGCTCACCACTGAGCGGGAGTAACCAAGAGACCCAGTACTTC
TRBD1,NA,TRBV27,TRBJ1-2,CASSFQPTMTGGYTF,TGTGCCAGCAGTTTTCAGCCGACCATGACAGGGGGTTACACCTTC
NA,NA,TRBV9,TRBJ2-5,CASSRLGAQETQYF,TGTGCCAGCAGCCGTCTGGGGGCCCAAGAGACCCAGTACTTC
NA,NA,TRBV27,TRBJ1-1,CASSLRTRGTEAFF,TGTGCCAGCAGTTTAAGGACGAGAGGGACTGAAGCTTTCTTT
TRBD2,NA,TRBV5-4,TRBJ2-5,CASSLGSSGETQYF,TGTGCCAGCAGCTTGGGCTCTAGCGGAGAGACCCAGTACTTC
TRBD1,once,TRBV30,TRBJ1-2,CAWSAHPRTGHNGYTF,TGTGCCTGGAGTGCTCACCCTCGGACAGGGCATAATGGCTACACCTTC
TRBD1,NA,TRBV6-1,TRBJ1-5,CASSGGQGAQPQHF,TGTGCCAGCAGTGGGGGACAGGGAGCTCAGCCCCAGCATTTT
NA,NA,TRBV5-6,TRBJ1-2,CASNLIYGQGVGYTF,TGTGCCAGCAATCTTATTTACGGGCAGGGTGTAGGATACACCTTC
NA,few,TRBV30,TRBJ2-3,CAWSVTGASTDTQYF,TGTGCCTGGAGTGTTACTGGGGCTAGCACAGATACGCAGTATTTT
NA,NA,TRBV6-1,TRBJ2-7,CASKLADLYEQYF,TGTGCCAGCAAGTTAGCGGATCTCTACGAGCAGTACTTC
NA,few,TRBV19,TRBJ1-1,CASKRTANTEAFF,TGTGCCAGTAAAAGGACAGCGAACACTGAAGCTTTCTTT
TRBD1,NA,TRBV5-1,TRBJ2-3,CASSFGQADTQYF,TGCGCCAGCAGCTTCGGACAGGCGGATACGCAGTATTTT
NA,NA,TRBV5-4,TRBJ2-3,CASSRTADTQYF,TGTGCCAGCAGCCGCACGGCAGATACGCAGTATTTT
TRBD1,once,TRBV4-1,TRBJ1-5,CASSHPDRDSQPQHF,TGCGCCAGCAGCCATCCCGACAGGGATAGTCAGCCCCAGCATTTT
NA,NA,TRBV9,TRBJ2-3,CASSVNTDTQYF,TGTGCCAGCAGCGTTAACACAGATACGCAGTATTTT
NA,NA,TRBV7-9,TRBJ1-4,CASSLERGGTNEKLFF,TGTGCCAGCAGCTTAGAGCGAGGAGGGACTAATGAAAAACTGTTTTTT
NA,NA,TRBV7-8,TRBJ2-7,CASSLALGTSLSYEQYF,TGTGCCAGCAGCTTGGCTTTGGGGACATCCTTGTCCTACGAGCAGTACTTC
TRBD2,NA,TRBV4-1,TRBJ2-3,CASSRISGIGADTQYF,TGCGCCAGCAGCCGAATTAGCGGGATAGGGGCAGATACGCAGTATTTT
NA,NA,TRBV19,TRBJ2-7,CASSQGGPLYEQYF,TGTGCCAGTAGTCAAGGGGGTCCTCTCTACGAGCAGTACTTC
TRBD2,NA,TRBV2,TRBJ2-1,CASTLLAGVYWFF,TGTGCCAGCACCCTACTAGCGGGAGTTTATTGGTTCTTC
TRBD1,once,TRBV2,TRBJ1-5,CASTKAGGNSNQPQHF,TGTGCCAGCACTAAGGCAGGGGGAAATAGCAATCAGCCCCAGCATTTT
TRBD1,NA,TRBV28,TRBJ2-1,CASSLPGDRGNLLSYNEQFF,TGTGCCAGCAGTTTACCGGGGGACAGGGGGAACCTACTCTCCTACAATGAGCAGTTCTTC
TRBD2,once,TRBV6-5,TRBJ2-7,CASSYGLAGDYEQYF,TGTGCCAGCAGTTACGGACTAGCGGGGGACTACGAGCAGTACTTC
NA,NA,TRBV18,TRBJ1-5,CASSPANPGSNQPQHF,TGTGCCAGCTCACCCGCTAACCCGGGTAGCAATCAGCCCCAGCATTTT
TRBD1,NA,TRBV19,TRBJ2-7,CASSRTPGTGIYEQYF,TGTGCCAGTAGCCGAACCCCCGGGACAGGGATCTACGAGCAGTACTTC
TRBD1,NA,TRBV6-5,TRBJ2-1,CASSQGDYNEQFF,TGTGCCAGCTCACAGGGGGACTACAATGAGCAGTTCTTC
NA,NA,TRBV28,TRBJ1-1,CASSLGGGVNTEAFF,TGTGCCAGCAGTTTAGGGGGGGGCGTGAACACTGAAGCTTTCTTT
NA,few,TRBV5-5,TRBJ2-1,CASSLDPGGYNEQFF,TGTGCCAGCAGCTTGGACCCGGGTGGCTACAATGAGCAGTTCTTC
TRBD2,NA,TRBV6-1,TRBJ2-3,CASSVLAGATDTQYF,TGTGCCAGCAGTGTACTAGCGGGAGCCACAGATACGCAGTATTTT
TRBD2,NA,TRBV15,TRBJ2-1,CATSRDPSGRVGFF,TGTGCCACCAGCAGAGACCCTAGCGGGAGGGTGGGATTCTTC
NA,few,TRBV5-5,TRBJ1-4,CATSMTLRGEKLFF,TGTGCCACCTCGATGACTCTCAGGGGTGAAAAACTGTTTTTT
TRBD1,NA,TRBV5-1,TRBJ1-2,CASGLDRGDYGYTF,TGCGCCAGCGGTCTGGACAGGGGGGACTATGGCTACACCTTC
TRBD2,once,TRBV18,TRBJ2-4,CASSPLLAALAKNIQYF,TGTGCCAGCTCACCTTTACTAGCGGCGCTAGCCAAAAACATTCAGTACTTC
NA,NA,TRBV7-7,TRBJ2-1,CASSWCTEGGNEQFF,TGTGCTAGCAGCTGGTGTACAGAAGGGGGCAATGAGCAGTTCTTC
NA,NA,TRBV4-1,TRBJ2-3,CASRGGGPFYF,TGCGCCAGCCGAGGGGGAGGGCCTTTTTATTTT
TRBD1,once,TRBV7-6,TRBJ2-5,CASSSQGDRGPQETQYF,TGTGCCAGCAGCTCCCAGGGGGACAGGGGGCCGCAAGAGACCCAGTACTTC
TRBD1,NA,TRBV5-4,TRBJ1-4,CASSGRTGTDEKLFF,TGTGCCAGCAGCGGGCGGACCGGGACAGATGAAAAACTGTTTTTT
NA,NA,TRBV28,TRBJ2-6,CASSLSGTGANVLTF,TGTGCCAGCAGTTTATCAGGGACTGGGGCCAACGTCCTGACTTTC
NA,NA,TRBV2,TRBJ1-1,CATGRDISNTEAFF,TGTGCCACCGGACGGGACATCTCCAACACTGAAGCTTTCTTT